One TCR beta chain is described in this entry. Antigen specificity is unknown. The data were obtained in a study of glioma-infiltrating T cells. Overall study findings and caveats: Very few CDR3 sequences were shared between tissue and blood.

TCR alpha and beta CDR3 regions were amplified from RNA using iRepertoire nested multiplex PCR. TCRdb fed the multiplex PCR reads into MiXCR, producing one record per CDR3 protein. The sample includes around 120,000 distinct CDR3 sequences, about 25% of them seen just once. Per the germline V gene, CDR1 is LNHDA and CDR2 is SQIVND (reference sequence). The CDR3 length is 12 residues. Deletions cut 1 base from V and 3 bases from J, with 3 bases between. The source is a human donor with low-grade glioma or glioblastoma, undergoing nonglioma brain surgery, or in good health (not recorded which). The gene calls are TRBV19 and TRBJ2-5; D not resolved. The sequenced material came from glioma tissue, nonneoplastic brain tissue, or PBMCs (not recorded which). Here the CDR3 DNA reads TGTGCCAGTAGTATAGGAAAAGAGACCCAGTACTTC. Translating gives CASSIGKETQYF.